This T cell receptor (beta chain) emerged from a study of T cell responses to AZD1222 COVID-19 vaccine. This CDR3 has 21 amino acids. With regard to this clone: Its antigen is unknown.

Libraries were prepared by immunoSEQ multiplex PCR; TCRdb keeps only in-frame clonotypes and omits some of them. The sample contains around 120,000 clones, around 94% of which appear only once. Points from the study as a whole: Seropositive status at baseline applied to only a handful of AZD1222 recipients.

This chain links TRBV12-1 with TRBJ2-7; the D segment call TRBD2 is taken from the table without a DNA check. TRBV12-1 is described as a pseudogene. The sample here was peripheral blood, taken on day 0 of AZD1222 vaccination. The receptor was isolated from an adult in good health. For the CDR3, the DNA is TGTGCCAGCACCGGGGACCCGGGGGGGGAACGTGCCGGTGTAACGTCCTACGAGCAGTACTTC. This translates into CASTGDPGGERAGVTSYEQYF.